The text below deals with one TCR beta chain. This receptor's antigen is unknown. Base-call qualities are not available, and no considerably larger clone is one nucleotide away. At the junction V is shortened by 1 base and J by 0 bases, with 12 bases in between. Including the terminal cysteine and phenylalanine, the CDR3 comprises 16 residues. Only the CDR3 DNA stays, 48 bases, in frame from base 1. The germline V gene sets CDR1 to SQVTM and CDR2 to ANQGSEA. The entry originates in a study of cytomegalovirus exposure and HLA in healthy donors (dated by TCRdb to between 2016 and 2019). Notes on the research overall: An earlier analysis of 587 of the donors reported roughly 300 Gb of sequence data and around 110 million unique TCR beta sequences obtained from around 180 million T cells. An early release covering about 600 HLA-typed donors comprised approximately 300 gigabases of sequencing data and tens of millions of unique TCR sequences. Of the 350 to 400 genotyped donors, approximately 83% fell in the genetic ancestry cluster associated with self-reported Caucasian donors. The study was designed to test whether signatures of past pathogen exposure could be identified by cataloging public T cell receptors. The study used immunosequencing to profile the T cell repertoires of 666 subjects and linked those repertoires to cytomegalovirus serostatus. Besides the first cohort of approximately 670 subjects, a separate validation cohort made up of 120 or so different subjects was used. The study combined high-throughput TCR immunosequencing, statistical association of individual TCRs with disease status, and machine learning to predict cytomegalovirus infection status. In a later analysis, previously published TCR beta repertoires from 666 donors were re-analyzed and high-resolution HLA genotyping was added so that TCR occurrence patterns could be studied. In the later analysis, no new phenotypic data were used to find candidate immune exposures; instead, reliance was placed on TCR beta sequences and their occurrence across donors. An earlier analysis of approximately 500 of the donors applied high-throughput TCR beta sequencing to assess whether each TCR beta V gene segment acted as functional or pseudogenic. Alongside the repertoire data, information on donor age, sex, ethnicity and CMV serostatus was compiled. Genome-wide SNP genotypes for about three fifths of the 666 donors were used in a later genetic analysis, which treated that subset as a discovery cohort. Every repertoire in the discovery cohort had been generated on one and the same sequencing platform. HLA typing included class I and class II loci at four-digit resolution. The number of donors typed differed by locus, with roughly 629-640 for A, B, C, DRB1 and DQB1, about 500 for DQA1, 600 to 610 for DPA1, and some 450 for DPB1. A few DR-DQ haplotypes were treated as single units for association and clustering because of strong linkage in the cohort. Across about 380 genotyped donors of the cohort, an average of roughly 250,000 unique TCR beta nucleotide sequences per donor were sequenced, and 15% to 20% of those sequences were non-productive.

Libraries were constructed by the immunoSEQ multiplex PCR assay. For the multiplex PCR, a mixture combining 60 forward primers for TCR Vbeta segments and 13 reverse primers for TCR Jbeta segments was used. The CDR3 region of rearranged TCR beta genes was amplified from genomic DNA by a multiplex PCR assay. On the Illumina HiSeq System, the amplified TCR beta libraries were sequenced as 87-base-pair reads. The authors processed their data as follows. Across the 666 repertoires, a later analysis counted tens of millions of unique TCR beta chains, roughly 11 million of which were shared by at least two donors. Raw reads were error-corrected and collapsed into unique sequences by a nearest-neighbor algorithm in which closely related sequences were merged to remove PCR and sequencing errors. V, D and J gene segments were assigned by aligning CDR3 sequences to IMGT reference sequences. For a sequence to be retained, a match of at least six nucleotides was required to both a V gene segment and a J gene segment. A rearrangement counted as productive if the CDR3 had no stop codons and remained in frame with V and J, and every other rearrangement counted as non-productive. Following IMGT convention, CDR3 was defined as the stretch from the second conserved V-encoded cysteine up to the conserved J-encoded phenylalanine. Sequences without an unambiguous match to a single V gene segment were excluded from the earlier analysis of about 600 of the donors. An earlier analysis of 587 of the donors classified V segments as functional when productive rearrangements were above 56.7% and as segregating when the standard deviation between donors was above 5%. A statistical classification framework was built for diagnosing cytomegalovirus status from the catalog of TCR beta chain sequences. In a later analysis, V and J genes were assigned by comparing TCR nucleotide sequences against IMGT/GENE-DB human TR gene sequences. The TCRdist pipeline was used in a later analysis to assign CDR3 sequences and most-parsimonious VDJ recombination scenarios. A later analysis defined each TCR beta chain by its CDR3 amino acid sequence plus V-gene family, and excluded reads lacking a unique V-gene family. A later analysis removed 550 to 700 highly shared, low-generation-probability nucleotide sequences to deal with suspected cross-contamination and a sequencing artifact. In a later analysis, a clonal expansion index was calculated for each public chain from normalized within-repertoire ranks of inferred template counts. A later analysis computed generation probabilities with a VDJ recombination model fitted to out-of-frame rearrangements, and checked the results against IGoR. Hypergeometric tests were used in a later analysis to score TCR-TCR, TCR-HLA and TCR-CMV co-occurrence, with a repertoire-size bias correction applied to the TCR pairs. A later analysis estimated false discovery rates by permuting HLA or CMV assignments 20 times. In a later analysis, co-occurring TCRs were grouped using DBSCAN, with TCRdist sequence similarity added in when clustering inside HLA-allele-positive subsets. Repertoires with fewer than 30,000 or more than 120,000 public chains were left out of co-occurrence clustering, as were a few repertoires with anomalous nucleotide sharing. TCRdb took over this immuneACCESS table, retaining in-frame rearrangements with V and J assigned. Such tables are incomplete; in checked studies, under half of the missing clones stem from an unresolved V gene, and the remainder is unexplained. V, J and clone size derive from that table, while D and trimming were established from the DNA sequence. This sample holds approximately 150,000 clones; approximately 81% were observed only once. The top ten clones comprise around 0.98% of the sample.

The cohort consisted of hundreds of healthy bone marrow donors. At the time of sampling, every cohort member was nominally healthy, though immune exposures that went unrecorded were likely present. The donor was CMV seronegative and belonged to the group of over 350 seronegative cohort members. Each donor provided a peripheral blood sample, and peripheral blood mononuclear cells were used for TCR beta sequencing. The Qiagen DNeasy Blood Extraction Kit was used to extract genomic DNA from the blood cell samples. Beyond this particular receptor, the publication reports: The authors suggested that the approach could potentially be generalized to other disease states and immunological phenotypes. Assigning TCR associations to individual alleles was difficult when HLA alleles, especially DR and DQ, strongly co-occurred. A later analysis found that HLA-associated TCR beta chains were more clonally expanded and had lower generation probabilities than equally common non-associated chains. In both the original and validation cohorts, the classifier was reported to diagnose cytomegalovirus status with high specificity and sensitivity. In a later analysis, TCR association rates were found to vary across HLA loci, with the most associated TCRs seen for DRB1 alleles and the fewest for HLA-C alleles. Roughly uniform sequencing depth across donors was assumed in presence/absence analyses, although this assumption may not hold. Correlated functional status among segregating V segments might be attributable to linkage disequilibrium, but an unknown experimental factor could not be ruled out. Approximately 18 rarely observed V segments, including chromosome 9 orphons, were excluded from the earlier analysis of several hundred of the donors because counts were too low. A later analysis reported that several top co-occurrence clusters appeared linked to parvovirus B19, influenza, CMV and Epstein-Barr virus. V-gene and J-gene trimming of TCR beta chains was associated with a missense DCLRE1C variant in a later genetic analysis, and the association was replicated in an independent cohort. Most TCR sequences were seen in very few donors, while some public TCRs were found in many individuals. A few of the identified cytomegalovirus-associated TCR beta chains were confirmed in vitro to be specific for cytomegalovirus antigens. In a later analysis, most CMV-associated TCR beta chains were found to appear HLA-restricted, with HLA associations seemingly driven largely by CMV exposure. An earlier analysis of some 590 of the donors showed that most TCR beta V segments appeared in productive rearrangements either about 87% or about 30% of the time, which broadly matched IMGT annotations. A later genetic analysis reported fewer N-insertions in productive TCRs among donors in an Asian-associated ancestry cluster than the roughly 700-donor mean. Only TCR beta chains were sequenced in this cohort, and the absence of alpha or paired-chain data limited detectable features. A cluster of highly shared sequence variants was judged likely to be a technical artifact of the sequencing pipeline. The study gave a list of roughly 150 TCR beta chains associated with cytomegalovirus. CMV serostatus was the only immune exposure information available for the cohort. Specific HLA alleles were associated with around 18,000 TCR beta sequences at a false discovery rate of 0.05 in a later analysis. HLA typing was unavailable for some donors at each locus, so association tests used only the typed subset. A further reported finding was that TCR beta sequences accurately predicted the HLA-A and HLA-B alleles for most subjects in the first cohort. Some IMGT-functional V segments, including TRBV6-2 and TRBV6-3, could not be told apart with the 87-base-pair reads, so those segments were excluded.

The chain joins TRBV29-1 to TRBJ2-2; the D gene is perhaps TRBD1, on 5 matching bases. The origin of this receptor is a man aged 30 to 39 in good health and CMV-seronegative. Sequenced input: PBMCs. The CDR3: CSVEVGLTANTGELFF. The nucleotide sequence reads TGCAGCGTTGAAGTGGGTTTGACAGCGAACACCGGGGAGCTGTTTTTT.